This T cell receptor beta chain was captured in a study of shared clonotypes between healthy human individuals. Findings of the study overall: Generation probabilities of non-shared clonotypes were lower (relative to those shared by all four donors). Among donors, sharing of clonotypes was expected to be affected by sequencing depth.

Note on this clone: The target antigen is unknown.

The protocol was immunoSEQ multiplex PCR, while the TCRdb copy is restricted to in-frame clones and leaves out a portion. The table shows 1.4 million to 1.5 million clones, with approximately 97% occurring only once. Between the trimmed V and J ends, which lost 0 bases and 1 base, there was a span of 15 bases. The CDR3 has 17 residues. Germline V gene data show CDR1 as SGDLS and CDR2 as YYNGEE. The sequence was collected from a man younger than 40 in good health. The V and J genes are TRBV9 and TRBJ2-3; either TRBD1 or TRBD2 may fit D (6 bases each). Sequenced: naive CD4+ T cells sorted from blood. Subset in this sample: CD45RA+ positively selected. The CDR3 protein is CASSVGVARGRTDTQYF. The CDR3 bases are TGTGCCAGCAGCGTAGGGGTGGCCCGGGGGCGCACAGATACGCAGTATTTT.